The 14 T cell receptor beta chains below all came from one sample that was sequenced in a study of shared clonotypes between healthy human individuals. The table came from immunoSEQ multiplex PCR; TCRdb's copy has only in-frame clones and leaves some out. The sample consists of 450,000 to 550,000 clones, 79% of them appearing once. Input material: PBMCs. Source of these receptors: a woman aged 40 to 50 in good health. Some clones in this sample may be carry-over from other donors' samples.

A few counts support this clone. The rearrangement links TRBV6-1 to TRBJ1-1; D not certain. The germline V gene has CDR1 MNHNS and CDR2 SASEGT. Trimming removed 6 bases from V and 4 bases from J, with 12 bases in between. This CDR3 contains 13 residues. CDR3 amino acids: CASSYEGLTEAFF. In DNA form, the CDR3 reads TGTGCCAGCAGCTACGAAGGGCTCACTGAAGCTTTCTTT.

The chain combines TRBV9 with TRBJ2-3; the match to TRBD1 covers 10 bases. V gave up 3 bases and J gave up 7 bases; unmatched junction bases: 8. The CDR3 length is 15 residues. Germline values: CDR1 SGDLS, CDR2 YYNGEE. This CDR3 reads CASSDRDRGPYTQYF. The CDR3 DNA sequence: TGTGCCAGCAGCGACCGGGACAGGGGCCCGTATACGCAGTATTTT.

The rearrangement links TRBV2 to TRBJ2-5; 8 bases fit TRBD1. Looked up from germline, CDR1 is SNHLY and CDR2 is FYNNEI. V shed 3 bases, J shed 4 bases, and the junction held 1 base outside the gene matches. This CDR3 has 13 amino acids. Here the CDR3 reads CASSEDRVETQYF. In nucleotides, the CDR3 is TGTGCCAGCAGTGAGGACAGGGTAGAGACCCAGTACTTC.

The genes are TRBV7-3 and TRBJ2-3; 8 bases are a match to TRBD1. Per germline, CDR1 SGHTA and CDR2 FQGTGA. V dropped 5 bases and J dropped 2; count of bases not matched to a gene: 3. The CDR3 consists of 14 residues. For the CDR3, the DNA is TGTGCCAGCAGCCCGACAGGGGCCACAGATACGCAGTATTTT. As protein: CASSPTGATDTQYF.

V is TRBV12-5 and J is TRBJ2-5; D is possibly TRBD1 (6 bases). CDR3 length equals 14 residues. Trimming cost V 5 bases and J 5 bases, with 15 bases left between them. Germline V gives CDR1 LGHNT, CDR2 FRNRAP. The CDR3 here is CASGASGVVETQYF. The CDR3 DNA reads TGTGCTAGTGGTGCATCAGGGGTGGTGGAGACCCAGTACTTC.

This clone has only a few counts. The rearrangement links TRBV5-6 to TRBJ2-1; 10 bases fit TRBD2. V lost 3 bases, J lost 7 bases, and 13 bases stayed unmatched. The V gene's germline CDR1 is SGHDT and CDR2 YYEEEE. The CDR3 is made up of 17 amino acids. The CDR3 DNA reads TGTGCCAGCAGCTCTTCCGAAGCTAGCGGGAGTCGGAATGAGCAGTTCTTC. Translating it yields CASSSSEASGSRNEQFF.

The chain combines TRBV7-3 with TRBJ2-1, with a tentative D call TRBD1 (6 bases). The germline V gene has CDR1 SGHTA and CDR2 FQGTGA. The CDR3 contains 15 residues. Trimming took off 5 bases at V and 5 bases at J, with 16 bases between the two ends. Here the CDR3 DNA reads TGTGCCAGCAGCGTGGACGGGACACTAAACAATGAGCAGTTCTTC. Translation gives CASSVDGTLNNEQFF. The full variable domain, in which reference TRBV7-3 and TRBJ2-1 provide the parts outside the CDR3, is GAGVSQTPSNKVTEKGKYVELRCDPISGHTALYWYRQSLGQGPEFLIYFQGTGAADDSGLPNDRFFAVRPEGSVSTLKIQRTERGDSAVYLCASSVDGTLNNEQFFGPGTRLTVL.

For the CDR3, the DNA is TGTGCCAGTAGTCCCCGGGACTTAACCTACGAGCAGTACTTC. Amino acids: CASSPRDLTYEQYF. The chain uses TRBV19 and TRBJ2-7, with D tentatively TRBD2 (6 bases). Germline V gives CDR1 LNHDA, CDR2 SQIVND (reference sequence). With 5 bases removed from V and 2 bases from J, the gap between germline ends came to 13 bases. This CDR3 region has 14 residues.

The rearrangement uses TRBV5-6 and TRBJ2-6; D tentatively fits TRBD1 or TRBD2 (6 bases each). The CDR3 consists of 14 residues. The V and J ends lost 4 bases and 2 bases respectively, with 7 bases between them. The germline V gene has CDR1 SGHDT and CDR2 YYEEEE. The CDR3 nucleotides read TGTGCCAGCAGCCGGGGGCCTGGGGCCAACGTCCTGACTTTC. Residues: CASSRGPGANVLTF.

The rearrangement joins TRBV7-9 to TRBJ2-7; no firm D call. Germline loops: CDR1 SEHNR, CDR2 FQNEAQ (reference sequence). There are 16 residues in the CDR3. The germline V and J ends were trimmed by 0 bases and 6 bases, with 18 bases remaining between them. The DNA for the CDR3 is TGTGCCAGCAGCTTAGCAACTGCCCCCTACGACCGCGAGCAGTACTTC. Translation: CASSLATAPYDREQYF.

The CDR3 DNA reads TGTGCCAGCAGGGGGGGACCTCGAGAGCAGTACTTC. It is translated as CASRGGPREQYF. The V call is TRBV28, the J call TRBJ2-7, with a tentative D call TRBD2 (6 bases). Trimming left V 6 bases short and J 7 bases short, with 13 bases between. CDR3 length equals 12 residues. Germline CDR1 is MDHEN and CDR2 is SYDVKM. Based on the CDR3 plus reference TRBV28 and TRBJ2-7, the full variable domain is DVKVTQSSRYLVKRTGEKVFLECVQDMDHENMFWYRQDPGLGLRLIYFSYDVKMKEKGDIPEGYSVSREKKERFSLILESASTNQTSMYLCASRGGPREQYFGPGTRLTVT.

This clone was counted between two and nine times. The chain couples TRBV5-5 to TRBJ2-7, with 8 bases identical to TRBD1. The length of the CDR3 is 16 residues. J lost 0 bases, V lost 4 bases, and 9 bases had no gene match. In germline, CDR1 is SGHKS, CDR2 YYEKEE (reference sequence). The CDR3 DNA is TGTGCCAGCAGCCGGACGGGACAGGCGGTCTCCTACGAGCAGTACTTC. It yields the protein CASSRTGQAVSYEQYF. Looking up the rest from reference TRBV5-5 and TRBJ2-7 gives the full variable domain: DAGVTQSPTHLIKTRGQQVTLRCSPISGHKSVSWYQQVLGQGPQFIFQYYEKEERGRGNFPDRFSARQFPNYSSELNVNALLLGDSALYLCASSRTGQAVSYEQYFGPGTRLTVT.

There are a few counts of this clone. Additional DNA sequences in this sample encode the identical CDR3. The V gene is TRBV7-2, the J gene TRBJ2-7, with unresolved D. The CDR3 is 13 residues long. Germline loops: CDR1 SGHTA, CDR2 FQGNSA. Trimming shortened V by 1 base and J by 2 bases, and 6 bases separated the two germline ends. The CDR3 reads CASSLVGTYEQYF. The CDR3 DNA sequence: TGTGCCAGCAGCTTAGTCGGCACCTACGAGCAGTACTTC.

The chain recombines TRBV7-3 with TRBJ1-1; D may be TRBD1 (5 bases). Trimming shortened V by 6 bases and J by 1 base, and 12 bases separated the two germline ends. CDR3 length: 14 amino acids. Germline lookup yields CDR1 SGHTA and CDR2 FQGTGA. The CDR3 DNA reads TGTGCCAGCAGAATAGGGGTCGGGAACACTGAAGCTTTCTTT. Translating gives CASRIGVGNTEAFF.